This T cell receptor (beta chain) derives from a study of CD8+CD57+ T cells in acquired aplastic anemia. Study-level information: Recorded DNA amounts for sorted CD4+ and CD8+ cells had an average of approximately 3 ug.

Genomic DNA templated the TCR beta VDJ and CDR3 profiling. TCRdb reanalysed the reads using MiXCR and keeps one entry per CDR3 protein. This table has approximately 190,000 distinct CDR3 sequences, around 45% appearing once. Sequencing involved patients with CD8+CD57+ cell expansion previously shown by flow cytometry. Severe acquired aplastic anemia was present in every patient. Each patient gave a blood sample that was collected before any therapy had been received. V trimming: 1 base; J trimming: 8 bases; junction bases outside the gene matches: 14. The length of the CDR3 is 16 residues. The germline V gene has CDR1 GTSNPN and CDR2 SVGIG (reference sequence).

The chain is built from TRBV30 and TRBJ2-3; TRBD2 matches at 8 bases. This receptor was obtained from a human donor with aplastic anemia. Material for sequencing was sorted CD4+, CD8+, or CD8+CD57+ T cells (not recorded which) from PBMCs. This CDR3 is CAWSGGTSHIVGTQYF. CDR3 nucleotides: TGTGCCTGGAGTGGGGGGACTAGTCACATTGTAGGTACGCAGTATTTT.